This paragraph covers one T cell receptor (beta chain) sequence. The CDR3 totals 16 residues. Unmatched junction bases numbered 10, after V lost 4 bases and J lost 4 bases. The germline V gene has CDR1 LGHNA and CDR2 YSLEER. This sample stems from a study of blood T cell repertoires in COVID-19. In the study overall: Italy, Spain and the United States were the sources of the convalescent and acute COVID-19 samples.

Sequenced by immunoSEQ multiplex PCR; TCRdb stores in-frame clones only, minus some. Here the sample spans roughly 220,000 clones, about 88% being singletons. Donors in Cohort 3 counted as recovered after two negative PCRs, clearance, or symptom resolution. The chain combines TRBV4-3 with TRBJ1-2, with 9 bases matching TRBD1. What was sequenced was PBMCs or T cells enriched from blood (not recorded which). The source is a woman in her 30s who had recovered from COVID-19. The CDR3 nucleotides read TGCGCCAGCAGCCTTACGGACAGGGGCTCTATCTATGGCTACACCTTC. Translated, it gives CASSLTDRGSIYGYTF.